This TCR beta chain was found in a study of technical replicates of blood from a few donors. Concerning this clone itself: Other DNA sequences in this sample translate to the same CDR3.

Sequenced by immunoSEQ multiplex PCR; TCRdb stores in-frame clones only, minus some. The sample lists 70,000 or so clones; approximately 98% were seen once. This clonotype was obtained from a human donor in good health. Sequencing was performed on T cells isolated from PBMCs.

This chain's CDR3 is CASSSGLAGDEQYF. The CDR3 DNA reads TGTGCCAGCAGCTCCGGACTAGCGGGAGACGAGCAGTACTTC. The chain couples TRBV7-2 to TRBJ2-7; 13 bases match TRBD2. The junction had 2 bases not matched to a gene; V was cut back by 4 bases and J by 5 bases. CDR1 is SGHTA, CDR2 FQGNSA, per germline. The CDR3 covers 14 residues.